These T cell receptor beta chains were read from a single sample in a study of OX40 agonist ivuxolimab in advanced cancers. Data came from immunoSEQ multiplex PCR; TCRdb stores just in-frame clones and leaves some out. The table has about 14,000 clones, approximately 80% seen once. The source was CD4+ or CD8+ T cells sorted from blood, collected in a trial of the OX40 agonist ivuxolimab. These receptor sequences come from an adult with an advanced solid tumor such as melanoma, head and neck, liver or kidney cancer. CDR3s include the opening cysteine and the closing phenylalanine or tryptophan. Each record gives: CDR3 DNA, CDR3 protein, clone size, J gene, D gene, V gene. A D gene is named only where the DNA matches it firmly. Clone size is not always given. Where it is, it says once, few, many or a class for expanded clones.

cdr3_nt: TGTGCCAGCAGCCTCCGAGTAGGGGACGACACCGGGGAGCTGTTTTTT; cdr3_aa: CASSLRVGDDTGELFF; clone_size: .; j_call: TRBJ2-2; d_call: .; v_call: TRBV9
cdr3_nt: TGTGCCAGCGGCTTTGGACAGGGGAATTCACCCCTCCACTTT; cdr3_aa: CASGFGQGNSPLHF; clone_size: .; j_call: TRBJ1-6; d_call: TRBD1; v_call: TRBV6-5
cdr3_nt: TGTGCCAGCAGTGAAGATCCCGGAGGCAATCAGCCCCAGCATTTT; cdr3_aa: CASSEDPGGNQPQHF; clone_size: .; j_call: TRBJ1-5; d_call: .; v_call: TRBV6-1
cdr3_nt: TGTGCCAGCAGCTTAGAGTTTAGCGGATTAAAGGGGGAGCAGTACTTC; cdr3_aa: CASSLEFSGLKGEQYF; clone_size: .; j_call: TRBJ2-7; d_call: .; v_call: TRBV13
cdr3_nt: TGTGCCAGCAGTGATGCCCATGGCAATGAGCAGTTCTTC; cdr3_aa: CASSDAHGNEQFF; clone_size: .; j_call: TRBJ2-1; d_call: .; v_call: TRBV6-1
cdr3_nt: TGTGCCAGCAGCGTAGACGGCGGGGCCGGAAACACCATATATTTT; cdr3_aa: CASSVDGGAGNTIYF; clone_size: .; j_call: TRBJ1-3; d_call: .; v_call: TRBV9
cdr3_nt: TGTGCCAGCAGCTTTCTAGCGGGAGGGCCCGGGGAGCTGTTTTTT; cdr3_aa: CASSFLAGGPGELFF; clone_size: .; j_call: TRBJ2-2; d_call: TRBD2; v_call: TRBV5-8
cdr3_nt: TGTGCCAGCAGCTCCGCAATTGGAGGGACCGGGGAGCTGTTTTTT; cdr3_aa: CASSSAIGGTGELFF; clone_size: .; j_call: TRBJ2-2; d_call: .; v_call: TRBV7-9
cdr3_nt: TGTGCCAGCAGCTTAAACCCCTTGCCCACAGATACGCAGTATTTT; cdr3_aa: CASSLNPLPTDTQYF; clone_size: few; j_call: TRBJ2-3; d_call: .; v_call: TRBV13
cdr3_nt: TGTGCCAGCAGCCCAACCGGACAGGGCGGTGGCTACACCTTC; cdr3_aa: CASSPTGQGGGYTF; clone_size: .; j_call: TRBJ1-2; d_call: TRBD1; v_call: TRBV6-5
cdr3_nt: TGTGCCAGCACCTACGCCTACGAGCAGTACTTC; cdr3_aa: CASTYAYEQYF; clone_size: few; j_call: TRBJ2-7; d_call: .; v_call: TRBV27
cdr3_nt: TGCGCCAGCAAATTAGCGGAGGGTTCCTACGAGCAGTACTTC; cdr3_aa: CASKLAEGSYEQYF; clone_size: .; j_call: TRBJ2-7; d_call: .; v_call: TRBV5-1
cdr3_nt: TGTGCCAGCAGCTACAGGATCTCTGGAAACACCATATATTTT; cdr3_aa: CASSYRISGNTIYF; clone_size: .; j_call: TRBJ1-3; d_call: .; v_call: TRBV5-6
cdr3_nt: TGTGCCAGCTCTCAAGGACAGGGGGAAGCTAATGAAAAACTGTTTTTT; cdr3_aa: CASSQGQGEANEKLFF; clone_size: .; j_call: TRBJ1-4; d_call: TRBD1; v_call: TRBV18
cdr3_nt: TGTGCCAGCAGGTGGACAGGGGGCCTATACAATGAGCAGTTCTTC; cdr3_aa: CASRWTGGLYNEQFF; clone_size: .; j_call: TRBJ2-1; d_call: TRBD1; v_call: TRBV28
cdr3_nt: TGTGCCAGCAGTCGGACTGGGGCCAACGTCCTGACTTTC; cdr3_aa: CASSRTGANVLTF; clone_size: .; j_call: TRBJ2-6; d_call: .; v_call: TRBV28
cdr3_nt: TGTGCCAGCAGTTACTTCCCGGGACAGGGGGTCAATGAGCAGTTCTTC; cdr3_aa: CASSYFPGQGVNEQFF; clone_size: .; j_call: TRBJ2-1; d_call: TRBD1; v_call: TRBV6-5
cdr3_nt: TGTGCCAGCAGCCTTAGCGGGGCCGACTACAATGAGCAGTTCTTC; cdr3_aa: CASSLSGADYNEQFF; clone_size: .; j_call: TRBJ2-1; d_call: TRBD2; v_call: TRBV11-3
cdr3_nt: TGTGCCAGCAGTTACTCGACTAGCGGGATATCCTACGAGCAGTACTTC; cdr3_aa: CASSYSTSGISYEQYF; clone_size: .; j_call: TRBJ2-7; d_call: TRBD2; v_call: TRBV6-5
cdr3_nt: TGTGCCAGCCATCTGCGGGAGCCCCCCAATACGCAGTATTTT; cdr3_aa: CASHLREPPNTQYF; clone_size: .; j_call: TRBJ2-3; d_call: TRBD2; v_call: TRBV5-8
cdr3_nt: TGTGCCAGCAGCCCAATCGGCGGGACGCCAGACGAGCAGTACTTC; cdr3_aa: CASSPIGGTPDEQYF; clone_size: .; j_call: TRBJ2-7; d_call: .; v_call: TRBV5-6
cdr3_nt: TGCGCCAGCCGTGAGGGGAGTGGCCCCTACGAGCAGTACTTC; cdr3_aa: CASREGSGPYEQYF; clone_size: .; j_call: TRBJ2-7; d_call: .; v_call: TRBV5-1
cdr3_nt: TGTGCCAGCAGCTCTCTCGACAGGGGGAGAGGGGTTATGAACACTGAAGCTTTCTTT; cdr3_aa: CASSSLDRGRGVMNTEAFF; clone_size: .; j_call: TRBJ1-1; d_call: TRBD1; v_call: TRBV7-9
cdr3_nt: TGTGCCAGCAGTCCATCCATAGGGGGGAACACTGAAGCTTTCTTT; cdr3_aa: CASSPSIGGNTEAFF; clone_size: .; j_call: TRBJ1-1; d_call: .; v_call: TRBV6-5
cdr3_nt: TGCGCCAGCGGTCAGATATACAATCAGCCCCAGCATTTT; cdr3_aa: CASGQIYNQPQHF; clone_size: once; j_call: TRBJ1-5; d_call: .; v_call: TRBV4-1
cdr3_nt: TGTGCTAGTGCCAAAAACACAGATACGCAGTATTTT; cdr3_aa: CASAKNTDTQYF; clone_size: .; j_call: TRBJ2-3; d_call: .; v_call: TRBV12-5
cdr3_nt: TGTGCCAGCAGCGCCGGGACTACCGACACCGGGGAGCTGTTTTTT; cdr3_aa: CASSAGTTDTGELFF; clone_size: medium-sized; j_call: TRBJ2-2; d_call: TRBD2; v_call: TRBV4-2
cdr3_nt: TGTGCCAGCAGCTTAGAGGGCGTGGGGGCCTACAATGAGCAGTTCTTC; cdr3_aa: CASSLEGVGAYNEQFF; clone_size: .; j_call: TRBJ2-1; d_call: .; v_call: TRBV7-2
cdr3_nt: TGTGCCAGCTCACCTCTCCGGGAGACAGGGTCTAGCTACACTGAAGCTTTCTTT; cdr3_aa: CASSPLRETGSSYTEAFF; clone_size: .; j_call: TRBJ1-1; d_call: TRBD1; v_call: TRBV18
cdr3_nt: TGTGCCAGCAGTTCCAGGATGGACGGCACAGATACGCAGTATTTT; cdr3_aa: CASSSRMDGTDTQYF; clone_size: once; j_call: TRBJ2-3; d_call: .; v_call: TRBV27
cdr3_nt: TGTGCCAGCAGTGAAACTAGCGGGAGTTTGGCTGAGCAGTTCTTC; cdr3_aa: CASSETSGSLAEQFF; clone_size: .; j_call: TRBJ2-1; d_call: TRBD2; v_call: TRBV6-4
cdr3_nt: TGCAGCGTTGTCCCGATTCTCTCTGGAAACACCATATATTTT; cdr3_aa: CSVVPILSGNTIYF; clone_size: .; j_call: TRBJ1-3; d_call: .; v_call: TRBV29-1
cdr3_nt: TGCGCCAGCAGCCCCCTACGAGGGAACACTGAAGCTTTCTTT; cdr3_aa: CASSPLRGNTEAFF; clone_size: .; j_call: TRBJ1-1; d_call: .; v_call: TRBV5-1
cdr3_nt: TGTGCCAGCAGCGGAGGCAGGGGTCGACACACTACCTACGAGCAGTACTTC; cdr3_aa: CASSGGRGRHTTYEQYF; clone_size: few; j_call: TRBJ2-7; d_call: .; v_call: TRBV13
cdr3_nt: TGTGCCAGTAGTCAGGGACTAGCGGCTTTGAACAATGAGCAGTTCTTC; cdr3_aa: CASSQGLAALNNEQFF; clone_size: once; j_call: TRBJ2-1; d_call: TRBD2; v_call: TRBV19
cdr3_nt: TGTGCCAGCAGCTTCCGGGACAGCTATGGCTACACCTTC; cdr3_aa: CASSFRDSYGYTF; clone_size: .; j_call: TRBJ1-2; d_call: TRBD1; v_call: TRBV7-9
cdr3_nt: TGTGCCAGCAGCCCGGGACTAGCGGGATCCTACGAGCAGTACTTC; cdr3_aa: CASSPGLAGSYEQYF; clone_size: .; j_call: TRBJ2-7; d_call: TRBD2; v_call: TRBV5-5
cdr3_nt: TGCAGTGCTAGAGCTCAGGAAGCTTTCTTT; cdr3_aa: CSARAQEAFF; clone_size: few; j_call: TRBJ1-1; d_call: .; v_call: TRBV20-1